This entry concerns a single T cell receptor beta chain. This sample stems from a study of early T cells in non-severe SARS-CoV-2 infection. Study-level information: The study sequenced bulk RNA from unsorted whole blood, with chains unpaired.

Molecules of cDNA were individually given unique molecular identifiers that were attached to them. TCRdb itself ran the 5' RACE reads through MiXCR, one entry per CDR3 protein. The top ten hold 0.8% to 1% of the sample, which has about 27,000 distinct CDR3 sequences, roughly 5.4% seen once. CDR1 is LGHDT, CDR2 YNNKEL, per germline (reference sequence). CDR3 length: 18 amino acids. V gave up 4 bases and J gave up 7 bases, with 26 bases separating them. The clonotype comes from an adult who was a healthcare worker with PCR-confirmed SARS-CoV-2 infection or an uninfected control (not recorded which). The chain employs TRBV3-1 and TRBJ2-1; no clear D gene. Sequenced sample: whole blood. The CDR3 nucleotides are TGTGCCAGCAGCCTCCCGAGCCCGTCAGCAGGTGGTATAAATGAGCAGTTCTTC. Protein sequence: CASSLPSPSAGGINEQFF.